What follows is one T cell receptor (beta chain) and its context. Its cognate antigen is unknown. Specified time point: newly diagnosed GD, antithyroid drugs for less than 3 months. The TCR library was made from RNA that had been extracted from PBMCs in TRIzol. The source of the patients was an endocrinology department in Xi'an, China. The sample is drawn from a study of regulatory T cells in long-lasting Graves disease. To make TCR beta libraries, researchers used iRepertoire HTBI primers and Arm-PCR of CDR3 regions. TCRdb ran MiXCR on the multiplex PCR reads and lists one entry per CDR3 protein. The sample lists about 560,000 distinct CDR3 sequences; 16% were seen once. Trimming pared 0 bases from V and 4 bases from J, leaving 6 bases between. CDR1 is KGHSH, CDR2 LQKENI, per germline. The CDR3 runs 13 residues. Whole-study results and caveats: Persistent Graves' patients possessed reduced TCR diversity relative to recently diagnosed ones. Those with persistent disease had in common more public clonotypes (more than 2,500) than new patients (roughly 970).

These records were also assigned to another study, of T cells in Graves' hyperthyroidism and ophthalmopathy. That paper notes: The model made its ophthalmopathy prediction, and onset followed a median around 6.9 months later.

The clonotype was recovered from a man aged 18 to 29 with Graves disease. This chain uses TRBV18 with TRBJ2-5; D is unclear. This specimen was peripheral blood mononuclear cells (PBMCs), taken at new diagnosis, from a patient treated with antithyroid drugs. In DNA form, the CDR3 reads TGTGCCAGCTCACCACCGGTCTTAGAGACCCAGTACTTC. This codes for CASSPPVLETQYF.